The 25 T cell receptor beta chains presented below share a single source sample, sequenced in a study of control samples from healthy donors and cancer patients. TCRdb's table, derived via immunoSEQ multiplex PCR, lists solely in-frame clones and lacks some. The table records roughly 120,000 clones, 87% of them present only once. What was sequenced was blood. These TCRs come from a young man in good health.

The chain joins TRBV2 to TRBJ1-4; D call uncertain. Trimming took off 0 bases at V and 4 bases at J, with 9 bases between the two ends. From germline, CDR1 is SNHLY and CDR2 FYNNEI. The CDR3 sequence is 15 residues long. The CDR3 coding sequence is TGTGCCAGCAGTGAAGCACAGCCAATTAATGAAAAACTGTTTTTT. This encodes CASSEAQPINEKLFF.

V is TRBV3-1 (or the pseudogene TRBV3-2) and J is TRBJ1-3; unclear D gene. V gave up 0 bases and J gave up 0 bases, with 6 bases separating them. The CDR3 has 15 amino acids. The germline V gene encodes CDR1 LGHDT and CDR2 YNNKEL (reference sequence). The CDR3 nucleotides are TGTGCCAGCAGCCAAGAGGTACCCTCTGGAAACACCATATATTTT. Encoded protein: CASSQEVPSGNTIYF.

The rearrangement joins TRBV6-5 to TRBJ1-1; a weak D match, TRBD1 (5 bases). This CDR3 contains 13 residues. V was cut by 6 bases and J by 1 base, with 9 bases left in between. Germline lookup yields CDR1 MNHEY and CDR2 SVGAGI. The CDR3 DNA sequence: TGTGCCAGCAGCGAGAGGGGGAACACTGAAGCTTTCTTT. Its protein is CASSERGNTEAFF.

The chain couples TRBV7-2 to TRBJ1-5; D possibly corresponds to TRBD1 (5 bases). Germline V gene sequence: CDR1 SGHTA, CDR2 FQGNSA. Between the trimmed V and J ends, which lost 2 bases and 3 bases, there was a span of 8 bases. The CDR3 extends over 14 amino acids. The CDR3 region has the DNA TGTGCCAGCAGCTTAATCAGGGACAATCAGCCCCAGCATTTT. Amino acids: CASSLIRDNQPQHF.

A word on this clone: This sample also contains other DNA sequences that code for the same CDR3. V usage is TRBV12-3 or TRBV12-4 and J usage is TRBJ1-5; 7 bases match TRBD1. This CDR3 is built from 13 residues. Trimming at V came to 3 bases and at J to 5 bases, leaving 1 base not matched to a gene. The chain's CDR3 is CASSFTGDQPQHF. DNA of the CDR3: TGTGCCAGCAGTTTCACAGGGGATCAGCCCCAGCATTTT.

The chain carries TRBV28 and TRBJ2-7; D remains ambiguous. The ends were cut back, 6 bases at V and 5 bases at J, with 11 bases in the middle. This CDR3 has 12 residues. CDR1 and CDR2 (germline): MDHEN, SYDVKM. The CDR3 protein is CASRTGRDEQYV. The CDR3 nucleotides read TGTGCCAGCAGGACCGGTCGGGACGAGCAGTACGTC.

This chain joins TRBV5-5 and TRBJ1-5, with a tentative D call TRBD1 (5 bases). This CDR3 has 15 amino acids. CDR1 and CDR2 from the germline V gene are SGHKS and YYEKEE (reference sequence). Trimming left V 0 bases short and J 4 bases short, with 11 bases between. The CDR3 region is CASSLAGPKNQPQHF. The DNA for the CDR3 is TGTGCCAGCAGCTTGGCGGGACCGAAAAATCAGCCCCAGCATTTT.

The gene calls are TRBV28 and TRBJ1-4; unclear D gene. Germline lookup yields CDR1 MDHEN and CDR2 SYDVKM. The V end was cut by 7 bases, the J end by 7 bases, with 16 bases between. The CDR3 sequence is 14 residues long. The CDR3, as DNA: TGTGCCAGCAATTCACCGCGGATGACTGAAAAACTGTTTTTT. It encodes CASNSPRMTEKLFF.

This chain links TRBV19 with TRBJ1-2; D is perhaps TRBD1 (6 bases). The CDR3 contains 14 residues. CDR1 is LNHDA, CDR2 SQIVND, per germline (reference sequence). Trimming took 5 bases from V and 8 from J, leaving 18 bases between them. This CDR3 is CASSSDSVTGGYTF. CDR3 DNA: TGTGCCAGTAGTTCGGACAGCGTCACTGGGGGCTACACCTTC.

This sequence joins TRBV5-5 and TRBJ2-5; D possibly corresponds to TRBD1 (7 bases). The V end lost 2 bases, the J end lost 0 bases, and 11 bases lay between the germline ends. The CDR3 covers 15 residues. The V gene's germline CDR1 is SGHKS and CDR2 YYEKEE (reference sequence). The CDR3 nucleotides read TGTGCCAGCAGCTTTTCAGGGGGGTACCAAGAGACCCAGTACTTC. The encoded protein is CASSFSGGYQETQYF.

V is TRBV3-1 (or the pseudogene TRBV3-2) and J is TRBJ2-1; 10 bases agree with TRBD2. The V segment lost 4 bases and the J segment 7 bases; nucleotides outside the gene matches: 7. CDR3 length equals 15 residues. Germline V CDR1 and CDR2: LGHDT, YNNKEL (reference sequence). The CDR3 sequence is CASSLSGGVLNEQFF. The DNA of the CDR3 is TGTGCCAGCAGCCTCAGCGGGGGGGTTTTGAATGAGCAGTTCTTC.

This clone occurred once. The V and J genes are TRBV10-1 and TRBJ1-1; D gene ambiguous. Trimming took 3 bases from V and 5 from J, leaving 10 bases between them. The germline gives CDR1 WNHNN, CDR2 SYGVQD (reference sequence). The CDR3 contains 13 residues. The CDR3 DNA follows: TGCGCCAGCAGTGACCTCGGACGGACTGAAGCTTTCTTT. Residues: CASSDLGRTEAFF.

This clone was seen once. The chain employs TRBV25-1 and TRBJ2-3; no clear D gene. The germline V gene encodes CDR1 MGHDK and CDR2 SYGVNS. V lost 3 bases and J lost 5, with 9 bases in between. CDR3 length: 13 amino acids. In DNA form, the CDR3 reads TGTGCCAGCAGTGATTTTACCGGAGATACGCAGTATTTT. Translating gives CASSDFTGDTQYF.

The chain is built from TRBV12-3 or TRBV12-4 and TRBJ1-1, with D unresolved. V was shortened by 4 bases and J by 6 bases, with 12 bases between the two germline ends. The CDR3 covers 13 residues. CDR3 DNA sequence: TGTGCCAGCAGTTCCCTCGGAAACTCTGAAGCTTTCTTT. It is translated as CASSSLGNSEAFF.

In its sample, this clone was seen a few times. The rearrangement links TRBV7-9 to TRBJ1-1, with no clear D. With 1 base removed from V and 3 bases from J, the gap between germline ends came to 0 bases. The CDR3 consists of 11 residues. Germline loops: CDR1 SEHNR, CDR2 FQNEAQ (reference sequence). The CDR3 spells CASSLDTEAFF. CDR3 nucleotide sequence: TGTGCCAGCAGCTTAGACACTGAAGCTTTCTTT.

This rearrangement joins TRBV12-5 to TRBJ2-3, with D maybe TRBD2 (6 bases). CDR1 and CDR2 (germline): LGHNT, FRNRAP. This CDR3 is built from 16 residues. The V and J ends lost 0 bases and 2 bases respectively, with 12 bases between them. In nucleotides, the CDR3 is TGTGCTAGTGGTTTGGTAGTAGCGGATCTCACAGATACGCAGTATTTT. This sequence encodes CASGLVVADLTDTQYF.

The V gene is TRBV18, the J gene TRBJ2-2; D is undetermined. Trimming took off 5 bases at V and 1 base at J, with 11 bases between the two ends. This CDR3 region has 15 residues. CDR1 and CDR2 (germline): KGHSH, LQKENI. The CDR3 nucleotides are TGTGCCAGCTCATCCGGTCCCTTGAACACCGGGGAGCTGTTTTTT. Translating gives CASSSGPLNTGELFF.

This clone was recorded only once. The chain employs TRBV4-1 and TRBJ1-2, with D perhaps matching TRBD1 (6 bases). The CDR3 runs to 15 residues. The ends were cut back, 4 bases at V and 5 bases at J, with 17 bases in the middle. In germline, CDR1 is MGHRA, CDR2 YSYEKL. DNA for the CDR3: TGCGCCAGCAGCCTAAGGGACAACGCGCAGTATGGCTACACCTTC. Protein sequence: CASSLRDNAQYGYTF.

This sequence joins TRBV6-2 or TRBV6-3 and TRBJ2-7; 8 bases agree with TRBD1. CDR1 is MNHEY and CDR2 is SVGEGT in the germline V gene. The CDR3 loop spans 16 amino acids. After removal of 4 bases from V and 7 bases from J, the junction contained 15 bases not matched to a gene. This CDR3 reads CASSLRDRYRTGEQYF. CDR3 nucleotides: TGTGCCAGCAGTTTACGGGACAGGTATCGTACGGGTGAGCAGTACTTC.

This clone was picked up a small number of times. The chain combines TRBV2 with TRBJ1-5; D perhaps matches TRBD1 (5 bases). Trimming stripped 5 bases from V and 6 bases from J, with 17 bases between. Germline V CDR1 and CDR2: SNHLY, FYNNEI. The CDR3 has 15 residues. CDR3 in amino acids: CASSLGVQGGQPQHF. The CDR3 coding sequence is TGTGCCAGCAGTCTGGGGGTGCAGGGAGGTCAGCCCCAGCATTTT.

This chain connects TRBV6-5 to TRBJ1-2; TRBD1 is a possible D gene (5 bases). Trimming took 0 bases from V and 5 from J, leaving 10 bases between them. CDR1 MNHEY and CDR2 SVGAGI come from the germline V gene. This CDR3 has 14 residues. The CDR3 nucleotides are TGTGCCAGCAGTTACTCGAGACAGCAATATGGCTACACCTTC. Residues: CASSYSRQQYGYTF.

Written as DNA, the CDR3 is TGTGCCAGCAGCTTTACAGGGGCGAATTCACCCCTCCACTTT. Translation: CASSFTGANSPLHF. The chain joins TRBV11-3 to TRBJ1-6; 7 positions match TRBD1. This CDR3 spans 14 amino acids. The germline CDR1 and CDR2 sequences are SGHNT and YENEEA. V dropped 3 bases and J dropped 7; count of bases not matched to a gene: 3. Complete variable domain (other parts from reference TRBV11-3 and TRBJ1-6): EAGVVQSPRYKIIEKKQPVAFWCNPISGHNTLYWYLQNLGQGPELLIRYENEEAVDDSQLPKDRFSAERLKGVDSTLKIQPAELGDSAVYLCASSFTGANSPLHFGNGTRLTVT.

The chain recombines TRBV7-2 with TRBJ1-5, with TRBD1 matching over 10 bases. J lost 7 bases, V lost 1 base, and 4 bases had no gene match. Germline CDR1 is SGHTA and CDR2 is FQGNSA. The CDR3 is 15 amino acids. The CDR3 DNA follows: TGTGCCAGCAGCTTAGTGGGACAGGGGTCACAGCCCCAGCATTTT. The encoded protein is CASSLVGQGSQPQHF.

This clone was observed a handful of times. The chain combines TRBV30 with TRBJ1-2, with 7 bases lining up with TRBD1. This CDR3 has 14 residues. Germline V gene sequence: CDR1 GTSNPN, CDR2 SVGIG (reference sequence). The V and J ends lost 0 bases and 2 bases, in that order; junction bases with no gene match: 3. CDR3 region: CAWSVPGQNYGYTF. CDR3 DNA: TGTGCCTGGAGTGTACCGGGACAGAACTATGGCTACACCTTC.

The genes are TRBV10-3 and TRBJ1-3, with 11 bases lining up with TRBD1. The CDR3 spans 13 residues. The V segment lost 10 bases and the J segment 6 bases; nucleotides outside the gene matches: 5. Germline V gives CDR1 ENHRY, CDR2 SYGVKD. The DNA of the CDR3 is TGTGCCACCCGGGGACAGGGGGTAAACACCATATATTTT. It specifies CATRGQGVNTIYF.